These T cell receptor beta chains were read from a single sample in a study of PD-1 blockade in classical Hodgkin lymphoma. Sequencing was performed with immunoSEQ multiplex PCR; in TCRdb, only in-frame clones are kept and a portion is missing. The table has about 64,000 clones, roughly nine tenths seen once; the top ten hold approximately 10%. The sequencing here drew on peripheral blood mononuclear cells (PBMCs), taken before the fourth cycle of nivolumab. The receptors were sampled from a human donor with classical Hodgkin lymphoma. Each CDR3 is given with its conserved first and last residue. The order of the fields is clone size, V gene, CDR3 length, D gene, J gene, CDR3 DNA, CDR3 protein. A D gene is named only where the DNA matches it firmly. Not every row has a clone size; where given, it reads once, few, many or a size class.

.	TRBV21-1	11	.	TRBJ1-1	TGTGCCAACTGGACGGAAGCCCGGGCTTTCTTT	CANWTEARAFF
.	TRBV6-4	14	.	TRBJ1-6	TGTGCCAGCAGTGGGGGGACGGCCAATTCACCCCTCCACTTT	CASSGGTANSPLHF
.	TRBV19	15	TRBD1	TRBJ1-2	TGTGCCAGTAGGCGCTCCGGGACAGTATCCTATGGCTACACCTTC	CASRRSGTVSYGYTF
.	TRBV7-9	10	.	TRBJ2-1	TGTGCCAGCAGCTTAGGACTACAGTTCTTC	CASSLGLQFF
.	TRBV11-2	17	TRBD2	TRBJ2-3	TGTGCCAGCAGCCCCGGGTGGGGGCGGGGGGCGGCAGATACGCAGTATTTT	CASSPGWGRGAADTQYF
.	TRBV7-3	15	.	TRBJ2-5	TGTGCCAGCAGCCAAGGTGGTGACTTGGGTCGAACCCAGTACTTC	CASSQGGDLGRTQYF
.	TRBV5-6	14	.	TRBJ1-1	TGTGCCAGCAGCCTACTTCAGGGAAGCACTGAAGCTTTCTTT	CASSLLQGSTEAFF
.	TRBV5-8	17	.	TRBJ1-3	TGTGCCAGCAACGACTGGGTCAGCTCCGTCTCCGGAAACACCATATATTTT	CASNDWVSSVSGNTIYF
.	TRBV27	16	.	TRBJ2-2	TGTGCCAGCAGTTTAAAACAAGCGGTTAACACCGGGGAGCTGTTTTTT	CASSLKQAVNTGELFF
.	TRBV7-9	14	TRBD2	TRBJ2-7	TGTGCCAGCAGCTTCGTGAGCGGGACCTACGAGCAGTACTTC	CASSFVSGTYEQYF
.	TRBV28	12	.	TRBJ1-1	TGTGCCAGCAGTTCCGTGAACACTGAAGCTTTCTTT	CASSSVNTEAFF
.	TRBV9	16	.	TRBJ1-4	TGTGCCAGCAGCGTGGGTGGAGGGACGTCTAATGAAAAACTGTTTTTT	CASSVGGGTSNEKLFF
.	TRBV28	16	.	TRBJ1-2	TGTGCCAGCAGGTCCTCCGTCCTATCTTATAACTATGGCTACACCTTC	CASRSSVLSYNYGYTF
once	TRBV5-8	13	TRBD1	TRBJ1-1	TGTGCCAGCAGCTCGGGACAGAGCACTGAAGCTTTCTTT	CASSSGQSTEAFF
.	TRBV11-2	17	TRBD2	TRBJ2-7	TGTGCCAGCAGCTTGCTAGCGGGGGCCATACACTCCTACGAGCAGTACTTC	CASSLLAGAIHSYEQYF
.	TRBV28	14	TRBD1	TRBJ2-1	TGTGCCAGCAGCGGCAGGGGGCTAGTAAATGAGCAGTTCTTC	CASSGRGLVNEQFF
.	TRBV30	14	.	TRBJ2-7	TGTGCCTGGTCCTATTTAGGGGAGACCTACGAGCAGTACTTC	CAWSYLGETYEQYF
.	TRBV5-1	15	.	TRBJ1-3	TGCGCCAGCAGCTTGGAAGGGGAGACTGGAAACACCATATATTTT	CASSLEGETGNTIYF
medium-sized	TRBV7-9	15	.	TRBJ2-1	TGTGCCAGCAGCACCCGGGACATCGGACACAATGAGCAGTTCTTC	CASSTRDIGHNEQFF
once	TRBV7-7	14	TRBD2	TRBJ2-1	TGTGCTAGCAGCTTAGGCCGACTAGCGAATGAGCAGTTCTTC	CASSLGRLANEQFF
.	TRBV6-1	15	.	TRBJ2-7	TGTGCCAGCAGGGCCGGCAGGGGGGTAGTCCACGAGCAGTACTTC	CASRAGRGVVHEQYF
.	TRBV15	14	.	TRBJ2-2	TGTGCCACCAGCAGAGCAATTTATCCCGGGGAGCTGTTTTTT	CATSRAIYPGELFF
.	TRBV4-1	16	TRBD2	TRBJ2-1	TGCGCCAGCAGCCAAGTTGCTAGCGGGGGGTCGGATGAGCAGTTCTTC	CASSQVASGGSDEQFF
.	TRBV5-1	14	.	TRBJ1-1	TGCGCCAGCAGCTTGGAGGGGAGGGGTCCTGAAGCTTTCTTT	CASSLEGRGPEAFF
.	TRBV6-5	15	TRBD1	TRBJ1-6	TGTGCCAGCAACTATCAGGGGGTCGATAATTCACCCCTCCACTTT	CASNYQGVDNSPLHF
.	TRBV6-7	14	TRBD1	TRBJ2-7	TGTGCCAGCAGTAACCCAGGGACAGCGCCTGGTCGGTACTTC	CASSNPGTAPGRYF
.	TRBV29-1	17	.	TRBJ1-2	TGCAGCGTTGAAGACATTCGGGTACAGGGAGGGGGTTATGGCTACACCTTC	CSVEDIRVQGGGYGYTF
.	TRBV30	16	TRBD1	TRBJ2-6	TGTGCCTGGAGGGACAGGCCCGCGGGTGGGGCCAACGTCCTGACTTTC	CAWRDRPAGGANVLTF
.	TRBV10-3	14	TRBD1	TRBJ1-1	TGTGCCATCAGCTTGGACAGGTTAACGACGAGAGCTTTCTTT	CAISLDRLTTRAFF
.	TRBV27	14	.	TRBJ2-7	TGTGCCAGCAGTTTAGGGACGGACTCCTACGAGCAGTACTTC	CASSLGTDSYEQYF
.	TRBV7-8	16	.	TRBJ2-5	TGTGCCAGCAGCTCATCGTGGGTCCCTCCCCAAGAGACCCAGTACTTC	CASSSSWVPPQETQYF
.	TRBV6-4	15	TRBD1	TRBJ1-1	TGTGCCAGCAAAGCTAGGGGGCAAGGGAACACTGAAGCTTTCTTT	CASKARGQGNTEAFF
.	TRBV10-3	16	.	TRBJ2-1	TGTGCCATCAGTGACCCTAGTCGGGGGGCGTACAATGAGCAGTTCTTC	CAISDPSRGAYNEQFF
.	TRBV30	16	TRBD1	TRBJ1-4	TGTGCCTGGAGTCCGCTCGGACAGGGGTATGATGAAAAACTGTTTTTT	CAWSPLGQGYDEKLFF
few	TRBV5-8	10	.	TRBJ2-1	TGTGCCAGTGGGTTCAATGAGCAGTTCTTC	CASGFNEQFF
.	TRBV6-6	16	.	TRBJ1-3	TGTGCCAGCAGTTACTTGCCTGGCCAGTTCGAAAACACCATATATTTT	CASSYLPGQFENTIYF
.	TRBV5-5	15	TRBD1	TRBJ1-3	TGTGCCAGCAACTCCAGGGGGGGCTCTGGAAACACCATATATTTT	CASNSRGGSGNTIYF
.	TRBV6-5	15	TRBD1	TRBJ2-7	TGTGCCAGCAGTTCCGGGACAGGGCCTGTCTACGAGCAGTACTTC	CASSSGTGPVYEQYF
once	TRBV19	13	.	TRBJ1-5	TGTGCCAGTACCCCGCTCGGGAATCAGCCCCAGCATTTT	CASTPLGNQPQHF
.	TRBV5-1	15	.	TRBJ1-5	TGCGCCAGCACCTGGGGGATTTGGGGCAATCAGCCCCAGCATTTT	CASTWGIWGNQPQHF
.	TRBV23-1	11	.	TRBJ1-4	TGCGCCAGCAGTAGAAGGGAAAAACTGTTTTTT	CASSRREKLFF
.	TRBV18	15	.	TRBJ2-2	TGTGCCAGCTCGCGGCAGGACAGCCAAACCGGGGAGCTGTTTTTT	CASSRQDSQTGELFF
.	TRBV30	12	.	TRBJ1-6	TGTGCCTGGAACCGGGGCGATTCACCCCTCCACTTT	CAWNRGDSPLHF
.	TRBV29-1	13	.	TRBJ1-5	TGCAGCGTTGGACAGGATAGCAATCAGCCCCAGCATTTT	CSVGQDSNQPQHF
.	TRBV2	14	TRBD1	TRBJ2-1	TGTGCCAGCAGTGAAGCGGGACAGGGGGCTGAGCAGTTCTTC	CASSEAGQGAEQFF
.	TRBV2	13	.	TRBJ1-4	TGTGCCAGCTTTAGGGCGGCTAGTGAAAAACTGTTTTTT	CASFRAASEKLFF
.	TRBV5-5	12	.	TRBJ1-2	TGTGCCAGCGGCCGACAGGTCTATGGCTACACCTTC	CASGRQVYGYTF
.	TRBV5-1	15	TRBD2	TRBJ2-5	TGCGCCAGCAGCCCAGGAGCGGGGGAAGGGGAGACCCAGTACTTC	CASSPGAGEGETQYF
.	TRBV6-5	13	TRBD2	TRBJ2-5	TGTGCCAGCAGAAGCGGGGGGCGGGAGACCCAGTACTTC	CASRSGGRETQYF
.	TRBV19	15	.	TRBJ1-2	TGTGCCAGTAGTGTATTGCTCGGGACTGGTGGCGGCTACACCTTC	CASSVLLGTGGGYTF
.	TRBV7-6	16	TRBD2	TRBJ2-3	TGTGCCAGCAGTTACCGACTAGCGGGGATATCAGATACGCAGTATTTT	CASSYRLAGISDTQYF
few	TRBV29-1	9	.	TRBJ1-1	TGCAGCGTTCTGCCCGGGGCTTTCTTT	CSVLPGAFF
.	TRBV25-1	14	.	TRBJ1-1	TGTGCCAGCAGTGAGACGGGGGCGCGGACTGAAGCTTTCTTT	CASSETGARTEAFF
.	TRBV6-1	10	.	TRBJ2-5	TGTGCCAGCACCGAAGAGACCCAGTACTTC	CASTEETQYF